The clone carrying this T cell receptor beta chain has a single count. Its cognate antigen is unknown. This table comes from immunoSEQ multiplex PCR, and its TCRdb copy is limited to in-frame clones, with some not included. This sample has some 1 million clones, with about 75% found just once. Germline CDR1 reads DFQATT; CDR2 reads SNEGSKA (reference sequence). V shed 6 bases and J shed 4 bases, with 7 bases lying between them. The CDR3 length is 11 residues. The sample comes from a study of shared clonotypes between healthy human individuals. Study results and limitations: Several donors had 4% to 5% of their naive CD4 clonotypes in common. Among the subsets, naive ones generally showed larger estimated richness than memory ones.

The chain combines TRBV20-1 with TRBJ1-3; D ambiguous. The sequence was collected from a man aged 18 to 30 in good health. Sequencing was done on a sample of memory CD4+ T cells sorted from blood. Stated subset: CD45RA-negative fraction. The CDR3 DNA sequence: TGCAGTGCCTTCCAGGGAAACACCATATATTTT. Translating gives CSAFQGNTIYF.